The subject of this entry is one T cell receptor beta chain. At the DNA level, this CDR3 is encoded by other sequences in the same sample as well. The data were taken from a study of beta chain features in type 1 diabetes. As for the study in general: Healthy donors resembled patients in age, gender and cell yields. Investigators examined nearly 110,000,000 sorted cells across all samples.

Reverse transcription of all isolated RNA meant that expressed TCRB transcripts were sequenced. This table comes from immunoSEQ multiplex PCR, and its TCRdb copy is limited to in-frame clones, with some not included. The repertoire holds 430,000 or so clones, with 10% to 12% as singletons. Post-sort purity exceeded 98% for all sorted populations. In germline, CDR1 is SEHNR, CDR2 FQNEAQ (reference sequence). The V and J ends lost 1 base and 4 bases respectively, with 7 bases between them. The CDR3 totals 13 residues. V and J are TRBV7-9 and TRBJ1-1; maybe TRBD1 (5 bases). The sequence was collected from a woman under 30 in good health. Sample: naive CD4+ T cells from blood. CDR3 region: CASSLVQGTEAFF. CDR3 in DNA: TGTGCCAGCAGCTTAGTTCAGGGCACTGAAGCTTTCTTT. The full variable domain, with the rest looked up from reference TRBV7-9 and TRBJ1-1, is DTGVSQNPRHKITKRGQNVTFRCDPISEHNRLYWYRQTLGQGPEFLTYFQNEAQLEKSRLLSDRFSAERPKGSFSTLEIQRTEQGDSAMYLCASSLVQGTEAFFGQGTRLTVV.